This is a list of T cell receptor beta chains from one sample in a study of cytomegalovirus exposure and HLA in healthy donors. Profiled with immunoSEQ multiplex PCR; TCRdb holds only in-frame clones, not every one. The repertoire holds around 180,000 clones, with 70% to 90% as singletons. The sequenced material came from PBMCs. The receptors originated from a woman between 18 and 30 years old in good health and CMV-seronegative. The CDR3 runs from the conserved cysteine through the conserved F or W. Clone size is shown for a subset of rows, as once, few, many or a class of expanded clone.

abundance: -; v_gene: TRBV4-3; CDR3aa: CAGSFAGGYEQYF
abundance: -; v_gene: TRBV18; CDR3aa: CASSPPESDTQYF
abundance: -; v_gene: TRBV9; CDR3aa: CASSVRGDTEAFF
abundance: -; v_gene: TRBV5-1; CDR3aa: CASSFQGAQETQYF
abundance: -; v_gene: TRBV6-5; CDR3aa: CASKTGLGNEKLFF
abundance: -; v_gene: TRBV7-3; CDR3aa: CASSPMGQGGTDTQYF
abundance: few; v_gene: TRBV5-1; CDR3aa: CASSPGQSYNEQFF
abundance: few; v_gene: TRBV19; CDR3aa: CASSTGTGSSYNEQFF
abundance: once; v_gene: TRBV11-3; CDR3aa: CASSSDRGYGYEQYF
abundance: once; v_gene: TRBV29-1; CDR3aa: CSPRQVNTEAFF
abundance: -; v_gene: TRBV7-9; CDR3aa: CASSTLDRGRGQETQYF
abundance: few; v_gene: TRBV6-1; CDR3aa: CASKLAGNNEQFF
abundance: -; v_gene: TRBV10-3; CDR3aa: CATRQDSFVGEQYF
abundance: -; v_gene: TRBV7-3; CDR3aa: CASSRRGLTEAFF
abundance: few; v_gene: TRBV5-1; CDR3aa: CASSLGQGPYEQYF
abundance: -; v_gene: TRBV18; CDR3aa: CASSLSGTGTNQPQHF
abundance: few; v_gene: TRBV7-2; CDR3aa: CASSLATRGGVYNEQFF
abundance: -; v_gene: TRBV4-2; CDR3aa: CASSFPGGSIYEQYF
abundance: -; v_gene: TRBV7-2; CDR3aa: CASSLDSGGAGETQYF
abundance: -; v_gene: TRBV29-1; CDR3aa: CSSRQGATKVEQFF
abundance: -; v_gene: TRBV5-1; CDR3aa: CASSSILAGVADTQYF
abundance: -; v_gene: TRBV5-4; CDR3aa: CASSWGGEGQPQHF
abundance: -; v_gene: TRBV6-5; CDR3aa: CASSYSSGQPYEQYF
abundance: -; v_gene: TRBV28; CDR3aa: CASTEGGKLFF
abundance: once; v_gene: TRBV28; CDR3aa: CASSLAGNSNQPQHF
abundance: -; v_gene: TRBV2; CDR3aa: CASKGVAGNQPQHF
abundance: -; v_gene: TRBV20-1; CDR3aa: CSAHHYGQFF
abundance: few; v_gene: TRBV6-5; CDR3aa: CASSYSIGGMNTEAFF
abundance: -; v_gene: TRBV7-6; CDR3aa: CASSLVGGDSRAEAFF
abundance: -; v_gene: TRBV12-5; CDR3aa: CASGLVPGTSGGALTITDTQYF
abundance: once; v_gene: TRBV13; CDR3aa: CASSFEDLNTEAFF